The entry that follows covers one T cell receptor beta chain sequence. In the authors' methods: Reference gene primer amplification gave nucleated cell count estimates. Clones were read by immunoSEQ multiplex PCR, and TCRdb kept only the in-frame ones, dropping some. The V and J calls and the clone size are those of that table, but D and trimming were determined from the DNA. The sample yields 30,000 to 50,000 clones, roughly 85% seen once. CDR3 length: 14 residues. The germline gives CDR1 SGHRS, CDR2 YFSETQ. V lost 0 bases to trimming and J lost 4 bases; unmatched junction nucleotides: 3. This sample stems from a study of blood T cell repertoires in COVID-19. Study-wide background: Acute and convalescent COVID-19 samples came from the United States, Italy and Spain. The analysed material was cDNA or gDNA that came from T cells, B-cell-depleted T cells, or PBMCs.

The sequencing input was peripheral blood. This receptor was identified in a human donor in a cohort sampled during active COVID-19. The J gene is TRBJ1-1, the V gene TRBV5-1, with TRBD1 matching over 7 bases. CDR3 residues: CASSLDRGPTEAFF. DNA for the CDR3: TGCGCCAGCAGCTTGGACAGGGGTCCCACTGAAGCTTTCTTT.